The 31 T cell receptor beta chains below all came from one sample that was sequenced in a study of shared T cell receptors in the human thymus. Only in-frame clones appear in the TCRdb table, and some are missing; sequencing was by immunoSEQ multiplex PCR. Of some 720,000 clones in the sample, roughly 90% were seen once. The data also belong to a second study, concerning human thymus T cells.

The specimen was thymocytes. Source of these receptors: a boy under two years old with a congenital heart defect.

This clone appeared a single time. The chain combines TRBV28 with TRBJ2-5; D is perhaps TRBD1 (6 bases). There are 14 residues in the CDR3. The ends were cut back, 3 bases at V and 5 bases at J, with 13 bases in the middle. Per the germline V gene, CDR1 is MDHEN and CDR2 is SYDVKM. The CDR3 is CASSFPRGRETQYF. Here the CDR3 DNA reads TGTGCCAGCAGTTTCCCCAGGGGCAGGGAGACCCAGTACTTC.

This chain uses TRBV4-2 with TRBJ2-5, with TRBD2 matching over 13 bases. V dropped 5 bases and J dropped 7; count of bases not matched to a gene: 7. The CDR3 is 15 amino acids. Germline V lookup: CDR1 LGHNA, CDR2 YNFKEQ. The CDR3 bases are TGTGCCAGCAGCGGAGGACTAGCGGGAGAGGTGACCCAGTACTTC. It yields the protein CASSGGLAGEVTQYF.

The genes are TRBV19 and TRBJ2-7, with D possibly being TRBD1 (5 bases). The CDR3 loop spans 17 amino acids. Germline V gene data show CDR1 as LNHDA and CDR2 as SQIVND (reference sequence). V lost 3 bases to trimming and J lost 2 bases, with 20 bases between them. The CDR3 DNA sequence: TGTGCCAGTAGTATCCGCTGGCTTTCAGGGAAAACCTACGAGCAGTACTTC. Its protein product is CASSIRWLSGKTYEQYF.

The gene calls are TRBV7-6 and TRBJ1-2; D gene uncertain. The V gene lost 1 base and the J gene lost 0 bases, with 6 bases spanning the gap. From germline, CDR1 is SGHVS and CDR2 FNYEAQ. CDR3 size: 14 residues. The CDR3 here is CASSLGVSNYGYTF. The CDR3 DNA sequence: TGTGCCAGCAGCTTAGGCGTCTCTAACTATGGCTACACCTTC.

The J gene is TRBJ2-3, the V gene TRBV20-1; 8 nucleotides align to TRBD2. The V and J ends lost 5 bases and 10 bases, in that order; junction bases with no gene match: 2. This CDR3 is built from 10 residues. Germline CDR1 is DFQATT and CDR2 is SNEGSKA (reference sequence). The CDR3 loop is CSAGRGAQYF. The CDR3, as DNA: TGCAGTGCTGGGCGGGGGGCGCAGTATTTT.

CDR3 sequence reads: CASSTPGGRAGNYGYTF. The CDR3 nucleotides are TGTGCCAGCAGTACACCCGGTGGCAGGGCGGGGAACTATGGCTACACCTTC. The chain links TRBV28 to TRBJ1-2; tentative D call: TRBD1 (5 bases). Germline assignment: CDR1 MDHEN and CDR2 SYDVKM. V was trimmed by 5 bases and J by 2 bases, leaving 21 bases between them. The CDR3 has 17 amino acids.

The V and J genes are TRBV27 and TRBJ2-1; 11 bases map to TRBD2. The CDR3 has 15 amino acids. The germline V gene has CDR1 MNHEY and CDR2 SMNVEV (reference sequence). V dropped 3 bases and J dropped 6; count of bases not matched to a gene: 4. CDR3 sequence reads: CASSFGTSGSNEQFF. DNA for the CDR3: TGTGCCAGCAGTTTTGGGACTAGCGGTTCCAATGAGCAGTTCTTC.

The rearrangement uses TRBV28 and TRBJ2-7, with a weak D call TRBD2 (6 bases). V lost 2 bases to trimming and J lost 1 base, with 15 bases between them. The CDR3 covers 16 residues. Looked up from germline, CDR1 is MDHEN and CDR2 is SYDVKM. This CDR3 reads CASSLEDSAGSYEQYF. For the CDR3, the DNA is TGTGCCAGCAGTTTAGAGGACTCGGCGGGGTCCTACGAGCAGTACTTC.

The chain is built from TRBV2 and TRBJ2-2, with TRBD1 matching 8 bases. The germline V gene has CDR1 SNHLY and CDR2 FYNNEI. V lost 5 bases to trimming and J lost 0 bases; unmatched junction nucleotides: 14. The CDR3 sequence is 19 residues long. CDR3 coding DNA: TGTGCCAGCAGTCCGAGACAGGGGACTCGCGCGACGAACACCGGGGAGCTGTTTTTT. Its translation is CASSPRQGTRATNTGELFF.

The chain uses TRBV5-8 and TRBJ2-5; 7 bases align to TRBD1. The CDR3 runs 14 residues. Germline CDR1 reads SGHTS; CDR2 reads YDEGEE. V lost 0 bases and J lost 4; bases outside the gene matches: 3. The CDR3 DNA is TGTGCCAGCAGCTTGGCAGGGGGTTTAGAGACCCAGTACTTC. It yields the protein CASSLAGGLETQYF.

This chain joins TRBV7-2 and TRBJ2-7; 9 bases line up with TRBD1. J gave up 2 bases and V 5 bases, and 7 bases lay outside the gene matches. CDR3 size: 15 residues. Per germline, CDR1 SGHTA and CDR2 FQGNSA. For the CDR3, the DNA is TGTGCCAGCAGCCAGGACAGGGGTAGCCCCTACGAGCAGTACTTC. It yields the protein CASSQDRGSPYEQYF.

The chain carries TRBV29-1 and TRBJ1-4; 9 positions match TRBD1. The CDR3 contains 12 residues. V shed 7 bases, J shed 7 bases, and the junction held 4 bases outside the gene matches. Germline V gene lookup returns CDR1 SQVTM and CDR2 ANQGSEA. The DNA for the CDR3 is TGCAGCGCGGACAGGGGCGGTGAAAAACTGTTTTTT. It encodes CSADRGGEKLFF.

This chain links TRBV5-1 with TRBJ2-3; tentatively, D is TRBD1 (7 bases). CDR1 is SGHRS and CDR2 is YFSETQ in the germline V gene. CDR3 length: 15 amino acids. Deletions cut 4 bases from V and 6 bases from J, with 18 bases between. The CDR3 DNA is TGCGCCAGCAGCCCACTCGAGGGGGCGGGGGATACGCAGTATTTT. Amino acids: CASSPLEGAGDTQYF.

The chain joins TRBV6-1 to TRBJ1-5; D is perhaps TRBD1 (5 bases). The V end was cut by 5 bases, the J end by 6 bases, with 17 bases between. Germline V gene sequence: CDR1 MNHNS, CDR2 SASEGT. The CDR3 totals 15 residues. The CDR3 loop reads CASSSPGGVCQPQHF. DNA of the CDR3: TGTGCCAGCAGTTCCCCGGGGGGGGTATGTCAGCCCCAGCATTTT.

This clone was seen once. The V call is TRBV2, the J call TRBJ1-4; TRBD1 aligns across 11 bases. The CDR3 has 21 residues. Germline V gene data show CDR1 as SNHLY and CDR2 as FYNNEI. V was pared by 2 bases and J by 3 bases, with 17 bases of the junction left unmatched. For the CDR3, the DNA is TGTGCCAGCAGTGAACGTTTCACCCGGACAGGGGGCCGTACTTCTAATGAAAAACTGTTTTTT. Its translation is CASSERFTRTGGRTSNEKLFF. Looking up the rest from reference TRBV2 and TRBJ1-4 gives the full variable domain: EPEVTQTPSHQVTQMGQEVILRCVPISNHLYFYWYRQILGQKVEFLVSFYNNEISEKSEIFDDQFSVERPDGSNFTLKIRSTKLEDSAMYFCASSERFTRTGGRTSNEKLFFGSGTQLSVL.

The chain uses TRBV28 and TRBJ2-3, with 14 bases aligning to TRBD2. J lost 2 bases, V lost 5 bases, and 9 bases had no gene match. The germline V gene has CDR1 MDHEN and CDR2 SYDVKM. The CDR3 is made up of 18 amino acids. CDR3 in amino acids: CASSAGLAGGSNTDTQYF. The DNA for the CDR3 is TGTGCCAGCAGTGCTGGACTAGCGGGAGGCTCTAACACAGATACGCAGTATTTT.

This sequence joins TRBV29-1 and TRBJ2-1; 11 bases line up with TRBD2. V lost 4 bases and J lost 3; bases outside the gene matches: 20. The CDR3 contains 20 residues. CDR1 is SQVTM and CDR2 is ANQGSEA in the germline V gene. DNA for the CDR3: TGCAGCGTTGTCCCCGCGGGGCTAGCGGGAGGACCATCAGGCTACAATGAGCAGTTCTTC. It encodes CSVVPAGLAGGPSGYNEQFF.

This clone was observed a few times. The sample has other DNA sequences that encode this CDR3 too. This chain links TRBV18 with TRBJ2-1; 10 nucleotides agree with TRBD2. V dropped 3 bases and J dropped 2; count of bases not matched to a gene: 1. Germline V lookup: CDR1 KGHSH, CDR2 LQKENI. This CDR3 comprises 15 residues. The CDR3 protein is CASSPSGRAYNEQFF. The CDR3 nucleotides are TGTGCCAGCTCACCCAGCGGGAGGGCCTACAATGAGCAGTTCTTC.

In nucleotides, the CDR3 is TGTGCCAGCAGTTTCCAACAGGCATGGCGGTACACAGATACGCAGTATTTT. It specifies CASSFQQAWRYTDTQYF. The chain is built from TRBV28 and TRBJ2-3; possibly TRBD1 for D (5 bases). The V end lost 3 bases, the J end lost 2 bases, and 18 bases lay between the germline ends. In germline, CDR1 is MDHEN, CDR2 SYDVKM. The CDR3 runs to 17 residues. The full variable domain, rest sourced from reference TRBV28 and TRBJ2-3, is DVKVTQSSRYLVKRTGEKVFLECVQDMDHENMFWYRQDPGLGLRLIYFSYDVKMKEKGDIPEGYSVSREKKERFSLILESASTNQTSMYLCASSFQQAWRYTDTQYFGPGTRLTVL.

V gene TRBV28 combines with J gene TRBJ2-7, with 7 bases lining up with TRBD2. Germline-derived CDR1 and CDR2 are MDHEN and SYDVKM. The CDR3 is 16 amino acids. V lost 6 bases to trimming and J lost 4 bases; unmatched junction nucleotides: 15. The CDR3 loop is CASSLAAGGRAYEQYF. In DNA form, the CDR3 reads TGTGCCAGCAGCCTAGCGGCAGGTGGGAGGGCTTACGAGCAGTACTTC.

On this clone itself: A read error may account for a junction end that differs from germline. This chain connects TRBV7-7 to TRBJ2-7; 10 bases match TRBD1. The CDR3 contains 15 residues. Germline CDR1 and CDR2: SSHAT and FNYEAQ (reference sequence). Here the CDR3 DNA reads TGTGCTAGCAGCCCGGGACAGGGGAAGGCCTACGAGCAGTACTTC. Its protein is CASSPGQGKAYEQYF.

The genes are TRBV6-5 and TRBJ2-7, with 8 positions matching TRBD1. V trimming: 6 bases; J trimming: 4 bases; junction bases outside the gene matches: 8. The CDR3 contains 14 residues. Germline V lookup: CDR1 MNHEY, CDR2 SVGAGI. The CDR3 DNA is TGTGCCAGCAGCCCTGACAGGGGTCGGTACGAGCAGTACTTC. Translated, it gives CASSPDRGRYEQYF.

The chain combines TRBV7-9 with TRBJ2-7; a weak D match, TRBD1 (5 bases). Trimming pared 2 bases from V and 0 bases from J, leaving 14 bases between. This CDR3 is 16 amino acids long. CDR1 is SEHNR, CDR2 FQNEAQ, per germline (reference sequence). CDR3 sequence: CASSLPGMGSSYEQYF. The CDR3 DNA reads TGTGCCAGCAGCTTACCAGGGATGGGTTCCTCCTACGAGCAGTACTTC.

This clone was seen only a few times. V gene TRBV19 combines with J gene TRBJ1-3; D is possibly TRBD1 (5 bases). The CDR3 length is 15 residues. CDR1 is LNHDA, CDR2 SQIVND, per germline (reference sequence). The V gene lost 6 bases and the J gene lost 2 bases, with 14 bases spanning the gap. As DNA, the CDR3 is TGTGCCAGTAGCCAAATAGGGGCCGCTGGAAACACCATATATTTT. Translating it yields CASSQIGAAGNTIYF.

This clone was counted between two and nine times. The rearrangement links TRBV7-2 to TRBJ2-7; 9 bases agree with TRBD2. V shed 5 bases, J shed 2 bases, and the junction held 10 bases outside the gene matches. Per germline, CDR1 SGHTA and CDR2 FQGNSA. The CDR3 consists of 16 residues. In nucleotides, the CDR3 is TGTGCCAGCAGCCCCGTCGGGGTAGCGGGAGCCTACGAGCAGTACTTC. This encodes CASSPVGVAGAYEQYF.

The chain uses TRBV4-1 and TRBJ2-5; the match to TRBD2 covers 12 bases. This CDR3 contains 16 residues. V shed 3 bases and J 2 bases; nucleotides not matched to a gene: 4. Germline V gene lookup returns CDR1 MGHRA and CDR2 YSYEKL. The CDR3 is CASSHLAGGKQETQYF. DNA of the CDR3: TGCGCCAGCAGCCACCTAGCGGGAGGGAAACAAGAGACCCAGTACTTC.

This chain's CDR3 is CASSGDLAGGPGTDTQYF. CDR3 coding DNA: TGTGCCAGCAGTGGAGACCTAGCGGGAGGGCCCGGCACAGATACGCAGTATTTT. The rearrangement links TRBV6-1 to TRBJ2-3; 12 bases align to TRBD2. Germline CDR1 MNHNS, CDR2 SASEGT. CDR3 length: 18 residues. Trimming removed 4 bases from V and 1 base from J; junction bases left unmatched: 9.

To note about this clone: The junction and the germline gene differ at one end; a read error may be behind it. Other DNA sequences of this sample code for an identical CDR3. The V call is TRBV7-7, the J call TRBJ2-5; a possible D gene is TRBD2 (6 bases). Germline V gene lookup returns CDR1 SSHAT and CDR2 FNYEAQ (reference sequence). The CDR3 is made up of 15 amino acids. CDR3 region: CASSLVGTQQETQYF. DNA of the CDR3: TGTGCTAGCAGCTTAGTTGGGACTCAACAAGAGACTCAGTACTTC.

The chain is built from TRBV28 and TRBJ2-2; D is unclear. V lost 2 bases, J lost 2 bases, and 9 bases lay in between. The length of the CDR3 is 15 residues. CDR1 and CDR2 from the germline V gene are MDHEN and SYDVKM. The chain's CDR3 is CASSLALANTGELFF. CDR3 in DNA: TGTGCCAGCAGTTTAGCTCTGGCAAACACCGGGGAGCTGTTTTTT.

V usage is TRBV19 and J usage is TRBJ2-7, with TRBD2 identical over 7 bases. The V gene end was trimmed by 4 bases and the J gene end by 5 bases; junction bases not matched to a gene: 8. CDR3 length: 14 residues. Germline CDR1 reads LNHDA; CDR2 reads SQIVND (reference sequence). The chain's CDR3 is CASSTRRTRNEQYF. The DNA for the CDR3 is TGTGCCAGTAGTACTCGGAGGACTAGGAACGAGCAGTACTTC. Combining the CDR3 with reference TRBV19 and TRBJ2-7 gives the whole variable domain DGGITQSPKYLFRKEGQNVTLSCEQNLNHDAMYWYRQDPGQGLRLIYYSQIVNDFQKGDIAEGYSVSREKKESFPLTVTSAQKNPTAFYLCASSTRRTRNEQYFGPGTRLTVT.

The chain couples TRBV7-2 to TRBJ2-3, with 14 bases aligning to TRBD2. The CDR3 contains 18 residues. V was pared by 5 bases and J by 2 bases, with 9 bases of the junction left unmatched. Germline V gives CDR1 SGHTA, CDR2 FQGNSA. In DNA, the CDR3 is TGTGCCAGCAGCCCGGGACTAGCGGGAGCAAATGTCACAGATACGCAGTATTTT. This gives the protein CASSPGLAGANVTDTQYF.